The 10 T cell receptor beta chains below come from one sample, sequenced in a study of CD8 T cells in ankylosing spondylitis. TCRdb independently ran MiXCR on the 5' RACE reads; one entry per CDR3 protein. The table records a few hundred thousand distinct CDR3 sequences, approximately 20% of them present only once. Sequences were obtained from blood, either unsorted or a sorted T cell fraction (not recorded which). The receptors derive from a male donor with ankylosing spondylitis or in good health (not recorded which).

This clonotype was seen a handful of times. The rearrangement joins TRBV20-1 to TRBJ1-5, with D perhaps matching TRBD1 (6 bases). V was shortened by 1 base and J by 7 bases, with 17 bases between the two germline ends. There are 15 residues in the CDR3. The germline V gene has CDR1 DFQATT and CDR2 SNEGSKA (reference sequence). DNA for the CDR3: TGCAGTGCTAGAGTTTTGAGCAGACAGGTACAGCCCCAGCATTTT. Its translation: CSARVLSRQVQPQHF.

This clonotype appeared a few times. This rearrangement joins TRBV30 to TRBJ2-1; possibly TRBD2 for D (5 bases). The V end was cut by 0 bases, the J end by 8 bases, with 8 bases between. The germline CDR1 and CDR2 sequences are GTSNPN and SVGIG (reference sequence). The CDR3 covers 12 residues. CDR3: CAWSVFSDEQFF. Written as DNA, the CDR3 is TGTGCCTGGAGTGTCTTTAGCGATGAGCAGTTCTTC.

This chain connects TRBV30 to TRBJ1-4, with D unclear. V was pared by 3 bases and J by 4 bases, with 9 bases between. This CDR3 has 13 amino acids. The V gene's germline CDR1 is GTSNPN and CDR2 SVGIG (reference sequence). The CDR3 DNA follows: TGTGCCTGGAGGAACGTCAATAATGAAAAACTGTTTTTT. This sequence encodes CAWRNVNNEKLFF.

This clonotype occurred many times. The chain uses TRBV7-2 and TRBJ2-3; D unresolved. V was pared by 6 bases and J by 2 bases, with 6 bases between. CDR1 is SGHTA, CDR2 FQGNSA, per germline. CDR3 length: 12 residues. CDR3 region: CASRWDTDTQYF. The CDR3 bases are TGTGCCAGCAGGTGGGACACAGATACGCAGTATTTT.

The J gene is TRBJ2-7, the V gene TRBV12-3 or TRBV12-4; TRBD2 is a possible D gene (5 bases). The CDR3 covers 13 residues. V was shortened by 3 bases and J by 7 bases, with 13 bases between the two germline ends. The CDR3 DNA reads as TGTGCCAGCAGTTTTACGGACCGGGGTGAGCAGTACGTC. It codes for CASSFTDRGEQYV.

This clonotype was seen a handful of times. The J gene is TRBJ1-3, the V gene TRBV10-2; TRBD1 might be the D (5 bases). The V gene's germline CDR1 is WSHSY and CDR2 SAAADI. Trimming pared 4 bases from V and 0 bases from J, leaving 10 bases between. CDR3 length: 15 residues. The CDR3 sequence is CASSVTGTSGNTIYF. In DNA, the CDR3 is TGCGCCAGCAGTGTAACGGGGACCTCTGGAAACACCATATATTTT.

The table lists this clonotype with a count of one. A much larger clone lies one base from this, so it may be a read error. V and J are TRBV5-1 and TRBJ2-3, with unresolved D. Germline V gives CDR1 SGHRS, CDR2 YFSETQ. There are 16 residues in the CDR3. The CDR3 bases are TGCACCAGCAGCCCCATGGCCACCCTCAGCACAGATACGCAGTATTTT. This encodes CTSSPMATLSTDTQYF.

The V call is TRBV7-3, the J call TRBJ1-2; D unresolved. This CDR3 is 13 amino acids long. CDR1 is SGHTA and CDR2 is FQGTGA in the germline V gene. Trimming removed 5 bases from V and 4 bases from J, with 11 bases in between. DNA for the CDR3: TGTGCCAGCAGCCAAAGGCGGGGCTATGGCTACACCTTC. This translates into CASSQRRGYGYTF.

This clonotype occurred a few times. The V call is TRBV12-3 or TRBV12-4, the J call TRBJ2-1, with 11 bases identical to TRBD2. CDR3 length: 16 residues. After removal of 5 bases from V and 7 bases from J, the junction contained 10 bases not matched to a gene. The CDR3 DNA reads as TGTGCCAGCAGTGAGTCACTAGCGGGGGCGGGGAATGAGCAGTTCTTC. It specifies CASSESLAGAGNEQFF.

This clonotype was counted between two and nine times. The chain joins TRBV12-3 or TRBV12-4 to TRBJ1-1; the match to TRBD1 covers 8 bases. V trimming: 2 bases; J trimming: 5 bases; junction bases outside the gene matches: 4. The CDR3 covers 14 residues. CDR3 in amino acids: CASSLTGGLTEAFF. CDR3 DNA: TGTGCCAGCAGTTTAACAGGGGGTTTGACTGAAGCTTTCTTT.